This T cell receptor (beta chain) appears in the sequencing data of a study of Ad26.COV2.S vaccination and SARS-CoV-2 variants (dated by TCRdb to about 2021). With regard to the full study: Donors in the vaccine arm were drawn from COV1001, a multicentre, randomized, double-blind, placebo-controlled phase I-IIa trial testing Ad26.COV2.S in healthy adults. Ad26.COV2.S was administered intramuscularly at a dose of 5x10^10 or 1x10^11 viral particles, either as one shot or as two shots given 56 days apart. TCRbeta repertoire sequencing was used to assess the specificity and breadth of SARS-CoV-2-reactive T cell receptors after Ad26.COV2.S vaccination. A total of approximately 32 samples were included in the TCR-sequenced set, comprising around 19 Ad26.COV2.S vaccine recipients, 5 placebo recipients and 8 SARS-CoV-2 convalescent individuals. Trial participants were randomized into five groups of five, in which low-dose or high-dose Ad26.COV2.S was given once or twice, or placebo was given on both occasions. Investigators remained blinded to trial group allocation during experiments and outcome assessment. Study-level results and caveats: Spike-specific TCR breadth was higher in Ad26.COV2.S recipients than in placebo recipients (P = 0.0014). After vaccination, spike-specific CD8+ and CD4+ T cell responses were reported to show substantial breadth. According to the authors, total T cell responses may have been underestimated by the TCR breadth and depth analyses. The study was not powered for comparison of responses between vaccine doses or regimens. Vaccine and placebo recipients had similar non-spike TCR breadth, a finding consistent with the vaccine containing only spike.

The immunoSEQ Assay was the method used to sequence TCRbeta CDR3 regions. After extraction, genomic DNA underwent amplification by bias-controlled multiplex PCR, followed by high-throughput sequencing. Regarding the original processing steps: To quantify the absolute abundance of every unique TCRbeta CDR3 region, sequences were collapsed and filtered. Usable DNA was measured by amplifying reference genes present in all nucleated cells, and TCRbeta template counts were normalized to that usable DNA to estimate T cell fraction. Repertoire TCRs were annotated as SARS-CoV-2-specific when V gene, CDR3 amino acid sequence and J gene were exactly matched to a known reactive TCR set. The reference SARS-CoV-2 TCR set came from MIRA and was filtered for enrichment in COVID-19-positive ImmuneCODE repertoires, removing public or cross-reactive TCRs. Based on the MIRA antigens, annotated TCRs were further analysed at the level of specific ORF or position within ORF. Breadth was defined as the number of annotated unique rearrangements divided by the total number of unique productive rearrangements, and depth was defined as the summed frequency of the annotated unique rearrangements. TCR breadth was compared between groups using two-sided Wilcoxon rank-sum tests. Drawn from immuneACCESS, this table holds only the in-frame rearrangements with V and J called that TCRdb kept. Clones are partly lost; checked studies trace under half to an unresolved V gene and leave the rest unexplained. The DNA gave D and trimming, while V, J and clone size come from that table. This sample is represented by 300,000 to 400,000 clones; 75% to 90% of them were singletons. The ten top clones hold roughly 10% of the sample.

In the paper's terms, the treatment or condition label means: approximately 18 received Ad26.COV2.S at low or high dose, single or two shots; about 5 received placebo; per-sample allocation not given. Repertoires of vaccine and placebo recipients were sequenced from samples collected on day 63 after the first injection. In Cohort 1b, roughly 26 adults aged 18-55 years were enrolled at a single site in Boston, USA, between 29 July and 7 August 2020. Ad26.COV2.S was a replication-incompetent adenovirus type 26 vector that expressed a prefusion-stabilized SARS-CoV-2 spike protein derived from the original Wuhan strain. From its cysteine to its phenylalanine, the CDR3 spans 18 amino acids. The DNA shown is the 54-base CDR3, in frame from base 1. Looking up the germline V gene yields CDR1 SGHDN and CDR2 FVKESK. Deletion took 0 bases off V and 6 bases off J, with a span of 24 bases between the germline ends.

As regards this clone: It has no known antigen specificity. One base away there is no much larger clone; base qualities are not given.

The TCR was taken from a person aged 18-60 years who received the Ad26.COV2.S COVID-19 vaccine or a placebo. Sequenced material: peripheral blood, taken in a trial of Ad26.COV2.S vaccine versus placebo. The sequence links TRBV14 to TRBJ2-7; possibly the D gene is TRBD2, per 5 matching bases. The CDR3 region: CASSQDLSTRDFGFEQYF. The bases read TGTGCCAGCAGCCAAGACTTAAGTACGAGGGATTTTGGATTCGAGCAGTACTTC.